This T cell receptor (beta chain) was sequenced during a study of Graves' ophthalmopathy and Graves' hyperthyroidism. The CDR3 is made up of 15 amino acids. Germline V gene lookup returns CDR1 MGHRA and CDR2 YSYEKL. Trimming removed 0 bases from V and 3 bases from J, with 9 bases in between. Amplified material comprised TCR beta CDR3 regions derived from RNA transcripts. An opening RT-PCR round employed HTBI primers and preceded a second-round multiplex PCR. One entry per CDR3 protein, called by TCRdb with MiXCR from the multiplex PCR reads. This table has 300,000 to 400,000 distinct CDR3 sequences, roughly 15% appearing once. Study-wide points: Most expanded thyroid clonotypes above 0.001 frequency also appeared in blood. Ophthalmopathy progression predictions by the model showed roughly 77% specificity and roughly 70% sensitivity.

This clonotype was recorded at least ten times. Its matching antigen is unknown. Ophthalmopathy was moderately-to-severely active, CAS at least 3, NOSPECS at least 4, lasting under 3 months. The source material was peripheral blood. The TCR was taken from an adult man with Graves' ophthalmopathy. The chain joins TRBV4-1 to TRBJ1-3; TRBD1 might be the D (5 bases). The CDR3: CASSQDWGGGNTIYF. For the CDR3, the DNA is TGCGCCAGCAGCCAAGATTGGGGCGGTGGAAACACCATATATTTT.